The clone carrying this T cell receptor (beta chain) was recorded a few times. Antigen specificity is unknown. Time point of the sample: pretreatment peripheral blood. This entry belongs to a study of PD-L1 blockade in urothelial cancer. Whole-study context: Atezolizumab at 1,200 mg intravenously every 3 weeks was started by patients in about 2014. T cell content in blood samples showed a median of about 140,000. Samples came from 3 weeks, at the second dose, and 6 weeks into treatment.

The germline V and J ends were trimmed by 1 base and 11 bases, with 17 bases remaining between them. This CDR3 comprises 14 residues. Germline V lookup: CDR1 MGHRA, CDR2 YSYEKL. Study-wide points: Lower than median blood TCR clonality before treatment predicted better survival.

TCRdb's table, derived via immunoSEQ multiplex PCR, lists solely in-frame clones and lacks some. The table has tens of thousands of clones, around 85% seen once. This TCR was sampled from a man in his forties with urothelial cancer. This material consisted of PBMCs, taken around atezolizumab (anti-PD-L1) treatment. This chain links TRBV4-1 with TRBJ1-1; D possibly corresponds to TRBD1 (6 bases). CDR3 nucleotides: TGCGCCAGCAGCCAAGGGCTCAGGGGAGTTTGGGCTTTCTTT. It is translated as CASSQGLRGVWAFF.